The 6 T cell receptor beta chains given below trace back to one sample, sequenced in a study of T cell changes during pregnancy in multiple sclerosis. The assay was immunoSEQ multiplex PCR, and TCRdb's table has in-frame clones only and misses some. The profile shows approximately 40,000 clones, around 90% of them singletons. The sample in question was CD4+ T cells from peripheral blood mononuclear cells, obtained before pregnancy. Receptor source: a female donor with multiple sclerosis, enrolled in a pregnancy study.

The V gene is TRBV25-1, the J gene TRBJ2-5; no clear D gene. Germline V gene data show CDR1 as MGHDK and CDR2 as SYGVNS. The CDR3 length is 11 residues. Trimming cost V 3 bases and J 5 bases, with 4 bases left between them. The CDR3 region is CASSDFETQYF. CDR3 bases: TGTGCCAGCAGTGACTTCGAGACCCAGTACTTC.

The rearrangement links TRBV18 to TRBJ1-4, with D unresolved. CDR1 is KGHSH and CDR2 is LQKENI in the germline V gene. Trimming pared 3 bases from V and 17 bases from J, leaving 22 bases between. The CDR3 totals 14 residues. The CDR3 loop is CASSPASKSSPQFF. The CDR3 nucleotides read TGTGCCAGCTCACCCGCCTCAAAATCGAGCCCCCAATTTTTT.

Written as DNA, the CDR3 is TGTGCCAGCAGAGGGACAGGGCCCGCTGAAGCTTTCTTT. It codes for CASRGTGPAEAFF. The chain links TRBV6-1 to TRBJ1-1; 9 nucleotides agree with TRBD1. Germline CDR1 MNHNS, CDR2 SASEGT. The CDR3 has 13 residues. Germline trimming cut 6 bases from V and 6 bases from J; bases unmatched to any gene: 5.

The table lists this clone with a count of one. The chain carries TRBV20-1 and TRBJ2-1; D is perhaps TRBD1 (5 bases). Trimming removed 2 bases at V and 9 bases at J, with 8 bases between. Germline CDR1 reads DFQATT; CDR2 reads SNEGSKA (reference sequence). The CDR3 is made up of 11 amino acids. The DNA of the CDR3 is TGCAGTGCTAGAAGGGGTACTGAGCAGTTCTTC. It encodes CSARRGTEQFF.

CDR3 sequence: CASSYLGGVSDGYTF. The CDR3 DNA is TGTGCCAGCAGTTACTTAGGGGGGGTTAGCGATGGCTACACCTTC. The V call is TRBV6-6, the J call TRBJ1-2; D may be TRBD1 (6 bases). This CDR3 comprises 15 residues. Deletions cut 1 base from V and 6 bases from J, with 15 bases between. Germline CDR1 and CDR2: MNHNY and SVGAGI (reference sequence).

The chain couples TRBV27 to TRBJ1-5; D perhaps matches TRBD1 (5 bases). Germline V CDR1 and CDR2: MNHEY, SMNVEV (reference sequence). The germline V and J ends were trimmed by 6 bases and 5 bases, with 14 bases remaining between them. The CDR3 totals 14 residues. CDR3 region: CASRGPLVDQPQHF. CDR3 in DNA: TGTGCCAGCAGGGGGCCCCTAGTCGATCAGCCCCAGCATTTT.